What follows are 13 T cell receptor beta chains derived from one specimen sequenced in a study of identical twins. TCRdb passed the 5' RACE reads through MiXCR, listing each CDR3 protein once. The sample gives a few hundred thousand distinct CDR3 sequences, approximately 16% of which show up once; nearly 0.45% is in the top ten. These data also formed part of another study, on yellow fever vaccine responses in identical twins.

Sequencing used CD4+ T cells sorted from blood. The receptors derive from a woman aged 18-29 years in good health.

This chain connects TRBV7-9 to TRBJ2-1; 12 nucleotides agree with TRBD2. The V gene's germline CDR1 is SEHNR and CDR2 FQNEAQ (reference sequence). There are 17 residues in the CDR3. Trimming at V came to 4 bases and at J to 1 base, leaving 5 bases not matched to a gene. This CDR3 reads CASSYTSGGLSYNEQFF. DNA for the CDR3: TGTGCCAGCAGCTACACTAGCGGGGGGCTTTCCTACAATGAGCAGTTCTTC.

The chain combines TRBV14 with TRBJ2-3, with 7 bases that match TRBD1. Trimming cost V 4 bases and J 3 bases; bases outside gene matches: 13. CDR3 length: 17 amino acids. Germline V lookup: CDR1 SGHDN, CDR2 FVKESK. As DNA, the CDR3 is TGTGCCAGCAGCCGGACCCTGACAGGGATCAGGACAGATACGCAGTATTTT. This translates into CASSRTLTGIRTDTQYF.

This clonotype was observed a handful of times. This chain links TRBV10-3 with TRBJ2-5, with D tentatively TRBD2 (5 bases). From germline, CDR1 is ENHRY and CDR2 SYGVKD. V lost 3 bases to trimming and J lost 5 bases, with 10 bases between them. This CDR3 has 13 residues. In DNA, the CDR3 is TGTGCCATCAGTGAAGTTAGAGGGGAGACCCAGTACTTC. Its translation: CAISEVRGETQYF.

In its sample, this clonotype was seen a few times. The chain is built from TRBV9 and TRBJ2-2, with 8 bases fitting TRBD1. Looked up from germline, CDR1 is SGDLS and CDR2 is YYNGEE. With V trimmed by 2 bases and J by 3 bases, 6 bases remained unmatched. The CDR3 consists of 16 residues. CDR3 in DNA: TGTGCCAGCAGCGTGGGGACAGGAGATGACACCGGGGAGCTGTTTTTT. It yields the protein CASSVGTGDDTGELFF.

A note on this clonotype: The missing conserved phenylalanine or tryptophan at the end of this CDR3 makes a read error likely. This chain connects TRBV11-2 to TRBJ1-6, with a tentative D call TRBD1 (6 bases). The CDR3 totals 14 residues. The germline V gene encodes CDR1 SGHAT and CDR2 FQNNGV. Trimming took off 6 bases at V and 10 bases at J, with 16 bases between the two ends. The CDR3 nucleotides read TGTGCCAGCAGAACAACGGGACAAGTGTCACCCCTCCACATT. It yields the protein CASRTTGQVSPLHI.

The table lists this clonotype with a few counts. The chain uses TRBV11-2 and TRBJ2-2; either TRBD1 or TRBD2 may fit D (5 bases each). This CDR3 has 15 amino acids. Germline CDR1 is SGHAT and CDR2 is FQNNGV. V gave up 5 bases and J gave up 4 bases, with 14 bases separating them. This chain's CDR3 is CASSGAGAGTGELFF. The CDR3 DNA sequence: TGTGCCAGCAGCGGAGCCGGGGCCGGCACCGGGGAGCTGTTTTTT.

CDR3: CSVGREGLAYEQYF. CDR3 DNA sequence: TGCAGCGTTGGTCGAGAGGGGCTAGCCTACGAGCAGTACTTC. The chain uses TRBV29-1 and TRBJ2-7; the D gene could be TRBD1 or TRBD2 (5 bases each). CDR1 and CDR2 (germline): SQVTM, ANQGSEA. The CDR3 totals 14 residues. V shed 4 bases and J shed 2 bases, with 15 bases lying between them.

The V call is TRBV28, the J call TRBJ2-1, with 11 nucleotides matching TRBD1. V trimming: 2 bases; J trimming: 10 bases; junction bases outside the gene matches: 4. Germline V gene data show CDR1 as MDHEN and CDR2 as SYDVKM. The CDR3 has 14 amino acids. CDR3 loop: CASSLRDRGKEQFF. The CDR3 DNA sequence: TGTGCCAGCAGTTTACGGGACAGGGGGAAGGAGCAGTTCTTC.

This clonotype has more than one count but fewer than ten. The chain combines TRBV24-1 with TRBJ1-1; D not resolved. V was clipped by 2 bases and J by 1 base, with 7 bases between them. The germline CDR1 and CDR2 sequences are KGHDR and SFDVKD. The length of the CDR3 is 14 residues. The CDR3 is CATSDSSPNTEAFF. In nucleotides, the CDR3 is TGTGCCACCAGTGATTCTTCACCGAACACTGAAGCTTTCTTT.

The chain has TRBV12-3 or TRBV12-4 and TRBJ2-3; possible D gene TRBD1, 6 bases. CDR3 size: 13 residues. V dropped 9 bases and J dropped 1 base, with 11 bases sitting between them. The CDR3 nucleotides read TGTGCCAGTAGAAACAGGGGCACAGATACGCAGTATTTT. As protein: CASRNRGTDTQYF.

This clonotype was found once. This chain uses TRBV20-1 with TRBJ2-5; 7 nucleotides align to TRBD2. Trimming at V came to 2 bases and at J to 2 bases, leaving 8 bases not matched to a gene. The CDR3 totals 15 residues. Germline V gives CDR1 DFQATT, CDR2 SNEGSKA (reference sequence). The CDR3 DNA reads TGCAGTGCTAGAAGGGACTACCTTCTACAAGAGACCCAGTACTTC. This encodes CSARRDYLLQETQYF.

This clonotype was detected a few times. This rearrangement joins TRBV7-3 to TRBJ2-1, with 14 bases aligning to TRBD2. The germline CDR1 and CDR2 sequences are SGHTA and FQGTGA. V lost 4 bases and J lost 4; bases outside the gene matches: 6. CDR3 length: 17 residues. The CDR3 region is CASSSPGTSGSYNEQFF. DNA of the CDR3: TGTGCCAGCAGCTCCCCCGGGACTAGCGGGAGTTACAATGAGCAGTTCTTC.

This clonotype was counted a single time. CDR3 coding DNA: TGCTCCGTCCAGCGGGGGCAAGGAGGAGCTTTCTTT. This encodes CSVQRGQGGAFF. The gene calls are TRBV29-1 and TRBJ1-1; a possible D gene is TRBD1 (6 bases). This CDR3 has 12 residues. CDR1 is SQVTM, CDR2 ANQGSEA, per germline.